The source of this T cell receptor beta chain is a study of blood T cells in healthy people across ages. This clonotype showed up many times. The CDR3 length is 16 residues. A J-beta primer mix and a sample-barcoded 5' primer were used in a second PCR of about 6 to 12 cycles. TCRdb recomputed calls from the 5' RACE reads with MiXCR, one row per CDR3 protein. Of hundreds of thousands of distinct CDR3 sequences in the sample, approximately 30% were seen once. Sequenced: blood. The genes are TRBV21-1 and TRBJ1-2; the table names TRBD1, a call not compared with the DNA. TRBV21-1 is a pseudogene. The TCR comes from a woman over 75 in good health. The CDR3 bases are TGTGCCAGCAGCCTTGGCGGAACAGGGGATAACTATGGCTACACCTTC. Translated, it gives CASSLGGTGDNYGYTF.